This entry lists 6 T cell receptor beta chains sequenced from one sample in a study of identical twins. Using its own MiXCR run on the 5' RACE reads, TCRdb lists one record per CDR3 protein. The sample yields 410,000 or so distinct CDR3 sequences, less than 20% seen once. Sequencing was performed on naive T cells sorted from blood. These receptors originate from a man aged 50-59 years in good health.

This chain connects TRBV7-2 to TRBJ2-5; possible D gene TRBD1, 5 bases. V lost 7 bases to trimming and J lost 1 base, with 10 bases between them. The CDR3 runs 13 residues. Per the germline V gene, CDR1 is SGHTA and CDR2 is FQGNSA. In DNA form, the CDR3 reads TGTGCCAGCACCATTAGGGGCCAAGAGACCCAGTACTTC. Protein: CASTIRGQETQYF.

The chain is built from TRBV9 and TRBJ2-3, with 8 bases lining up with TRBD2. With 0 bases clipped from V and 4 bases from J, the junction kept 10 bases outside the gene matches. Germline V gene data show CDR1 as SGDLS and CDR2 as YYNGEE. This CDR3 comprises 17 residues. The CDR3 nucleotides are TGTGCCAGCAGCGTAGATCCGGGACTAGGGGGTGCAGATACGCAGTATTTT. Translating it yields CASSVDPGLGGADTQYF.

This CDR3 reads CASRRGPSSYEQYF. The DNA of the CDR3 is TGTGCCAGCAGGAGGGGACCGAGCTCCTACGAGCAGTACTTC. The chain is built from TRBV12-3 or TRBV12-4 and TRBJ2-7; tentatively, D is TRBD1 or TRBD2 (5 bases each). The V end was cut by 6 bases, the J end by 0 bases, with 12 bases between. This CDR3 is 14 amino acids long.

This clonotype was seen only a few times. The V call is TRBV12-3 or TRBV12-4, the J call TRBJ2-2; the match to TRBD2 covers 12 bases. Unmatched junction bases numbered 3, after V lost 6 bases and J lost 1 base. The CDR3 sequence is 16 residues long. The CDR3 sequence: CASRLAGGRNTGELFF. As DNA, the CDR3 is TGTGCCAGCAGGCTAGCGGGAGGGCGGAACACCGGGGAGCTGTTTTTT.

This clonotype was observed a handful of times. The V call is TRBV4-1, the J call TRBJ2-5; no clear D gene. From germline, CDR1 is MGHRA and CDR2 YSYEKL. Trimming pared 1 base from V and 0 bases from J, leaving 12 bases between. CDR3 length: 16 residues. CDR3 protein: CASSQASRLNQETQYF. The CDR3 DNA is TGCGCCAGCAGCCAAGCGAGCAGACTCAACCAAGAGACCCAGTACTTC.

The CDR3 bases are TGTGCCACCAGTGATTCGGGACATAGCAATGAGCAGTTCTTC. This codes for CATSDSGHSNEQFF. This sequence joins TRBV24-1 and TRBJ2-1, with a weak D call TRBD1 (6 bases). CDR1 is KGHDR, CDR2 SFDVKD, per germline. The CDR3 is 14 residues long. V lost 2 bases to trimming and J lost 6 bases, with 10 bases between them.